Reported below is one TCR beta chain. Its matching antigen is unknown. This entry belongs to a study of T cell responses to AZD1222 COVID-19 vaccine. Overall study findings and caveats: Clonal diversity may have been underestimated, and the donors were mostly white British, with more females than males.

The assay was immunoSEQ multiplex PCR, and TCRdb's table has in-frame clones only and misses some. The sample includes around 140,000 clones, 93% of them seen just once. Trimming took 2 bases from V and 4 from J, leaving 11 bases between them. This CDR3 spans 15 amino acids. Germline V gene data show CDR1 as MNHEY and CDR2 as SMNVEV (reference sequence). The sample consisted of peripheral blood, taken on day 0 of MenACWY control vaccination. V usage is TRBV27 and J usage is TRBJ2-2, with D hard to call. The sequence derives from an adult in good health. The chain's CDR3 is CASSLGNYPTGELFF. The CDR3 coding sequence is TGTGCCAGCAGTTTAGGGAATTACCCCACCGGGGAGCTGTTTTTT.